This T cell receptor (beta chain) was obtained from a study of T-cell memory formation after mild COVID-19. Looking at the study overall: In these data, TCR clusters were largely donor specific.

One entry per CDR3 protein, called by TCRdb with MiXCR from the 5' RACE reads. The sample lists hundreds of thousands of distinct CDR3 sequences, about 20% seen once, with around 11% in the top ten. By sample share, this clonotype is medium-sized (0.01 to 0.1%). What it recognizes is unknown. Study results and caveats: Later expanders leaned CD4+, whereas day 15 to 85 contracting clones were balanced CD4/CD8.

This CDR3 comprises 15 residues. The germline gives CDR1 SGHDN, CDR2 FVKESK. V dropped 1 base and J dropped 6 bases, with 14 bases sitting between them. Sample: PBMCs or a T cell subset sorted from them (not recorded which). The TCR originated in an adult woman who had mild COVID-19 (a few samples of this study predate the infection). Cell type and time point are not known. The V gene is TRBV14, the J gene TRBJ2-3, with a tentative D call TRBD2 (6 bases). Here the CDR3 DNA reads TGTGCCAGCAGCCAAGCGGGGGAGTGGGGTGATACGCAGTATTTT. It is translated as CASSQAGEWGDTQYF.